This TCR beta chain stems from a study of blood T cells in healthy people across ages. Germline assignment: CDR1 MGHDK and CDR2 SYGVNS. The J segment lost 6 bases and the V segment lost 3 bases, leaving 7 bases of the junction unmatched. CDR3 size: 15 residues. Next came a second PCR, run for about 6 to 11 cycles, which used a sample-barcoded 5' primer along with a J-beta primer mix. From the 5' RACE reads, TCRdb called clonotypes with MiXCR, one entry per CDR3 protein. The repertoire holds hundreds of thousands of distinct CDR3 sequences, with roughly 49% as singletons. Sequencing input: blood. The rearrangement joins TRBV25-1 to TRBJ1-5; 8 bases align to TRBD1. This receptor was identified in a woman in her fifties or sixties in good health. CDR3 nucleotide sequence: TGTGCCAGCAGTGAGGGCAGGGGGCCAGGTCAGCCCCAGCATTTT. Its protein product is CASSEGRGPGQPQHF.